The T cell receptor (beta chain) under discussion was sequenced for a study of CD8 T cells in ankylosing spondylitis. The germline V gene has CDR1 LGHNT and CDR2 FRNRAP. The CDR3 extends over 15 amino acids. Trimming at V came to 3 bases and at J to 8 bases, leaving 5 bases not matched to a gene. This clonotype was seen many times. The antigen remains unidentified. Quantitative barcoded 5'-RACE was used to prepare TCR beta libraries. TCRdb analysed the 5' RACE reads with MiXCR anew, one entry per CDR3 protein. The repertoire holds roughly 90,000 distinct CDR3 sequences, with roughly 9% as singletons. Study results and limitations: Among TCR beta sequences, a motif of eight highly homologous variants appeared characteristic of ankylosing spondylitis blood. Disease-linked clones had a CD8+ phenotype and relatively low frequency in peripheral blood. Reported data indicate significant enrichment of disease-linked clones within matched ankylosing spondylitis synovial fluid. In synovial fluid and blood from reactive arthritis, some motif variants were previously reported.

The sequence was collected from a male donor with ankylosing spondylitis. The specimen was blood, either unsorted or a sorted T cell fraction (not recorded which). V usage is TRBV12-5 and J usage is TRBJ2-1; TRBD2 agrees at 12 bases. This CDR3 is CASGFLAGGPHEQFF. DNA of the CDR3: TGTGCTAGTGGTTTTCTAGCGGGAGGGCCACATGAGCAGTTCTTC.